Following are 7 T cell receptor beta chains from one sample sequenced in a study of blood T cell repertoires in COVID-19. Sequencing was performed with immunoSEQ multiplex PCR; in TCRdb, only in-frame clones are kept and a portion is missing. Of over 55,000 clones in the sample, roughly 83% are singletons; the top ten hold roughly 10%. Sequencing was performed on peripheral blood. The receptors originated from a man over 45 with COVID-19, enrolled during active disease.

Points on this clone: At one boundary the junction diverges from the germline segment, which might be a read error. V and J are TRBV15 and TRBJ2-1; D is possibly TRBD2 (5 bases). The CDR3 is 14 residues long. CDR1 is LNHNV and CDR2 is YYDKDF in the germline V gene (reference sequence). CDR3 amino acids: CATSRGSRPDNGIF. In DNA, the CDR3 is TGTGCCACCAGCAGAGGTTCTAGGCCGGATAACGGGATCTTC.

The chain links TRBV28 to TRBJ1-2; D might be TRBD1 (5 bases). V was cut by 2 bases and J by 9 bases, with 10 bases left in between. The CDR3 has 12 residues. CDR1 is MDHEN, CDR2 SYDVKM, per germline. In DNA, the CDR3 is TGTGCCAGCAGTTTACAGGGCGACCGCTACACCTTC. This gives the protein CASSLQGDRYTF.

This clone was detected a few times. The chain joins TRBV15 to TRBJ1-2, with 7 bases lining up with TRBD1. The length of the CDR3 is 16 residues. Germline CDR1 is LNHNV and CDR2 is YYDKDF (reference sequence). V trimming: 0 bases; J trimming: 8 bases; junction bases outside the gene matches: 12. CDR3 bases: TGTGCCACCAGCAGAGATCGTGGGACAGCATCGGGGGGCTACACCTTC. Its translation: CATSRDRGTASGGYTF. The full variable domain, completed using reference TRBV15 and TRBJ1-2, is DAMVIQNPRYQVTQFGKPVTLSCSQTLNHNVMYWYQQKSSQAPKLLFHYYDKDFNNEADTPDNFQSRRPNTSFCFLDIRSPGLGDTAMYLCATSRDRGTASGGYTFGSGTRLTVV.

The J gene is TRBJ2-7, the V gene TRBV2; D call uncertain. V was clipped by 7 bases and J by 3 bases, with 10 bases between them. There are 12 residues in the CDR3. CDR1 and CDR2 from the germline V gene are SNHLY and FYNNEI. CDR3 region: CASKARLYEQYF. The CDR3 DNA follows: TGTGCCAGCAAGGCCAGACTCTACGAGCAGTACTTC.

The chain links TRBV7-3 to TRBJ2-5; possibly TRBD2 for D (6 bases). Germline values: CDR1 SGHTA, CDR2 FQGTGA. The CDR3 covers 17 residues. The V end lost 3 bases, the J end lost 1 base, and 18 bases lay between the germline ends. As DNA, the CDR3 is TGTGCCAGCAGCTTCCGCCCCTTAGCGGATGGCCAAGAGACCCAGTACTTC. Protein: CASSFRPLADGQETQYF. Drawing the rest from reference TRBV7-3 and TRBJ2-5, the complete variable domain is GAGVSQTPSNKVTEKGKYVELRCDPISGHTALYWYRQSLGQGPEFLIYFQGTGAADDSGLPNDRFFAVRPEGSVSTLKIQRTERGDSAVYLCASSFRPLADGQETQYFGPGTRLLVL.

This chain joins TRBV30 and TRBJ1-1; perhaps TRBD1 as D (5 bases). V lost 6 bases and J 6 bases, leaving 14 bases between the germline ends. The CDR3 covers 12 residues. Germline CDR1 and CDR2: GTSNPN and SVGIG (reference sequence). The CDR3 loop is CACSRGFAEAFF. CDR3 sequence (DNA): TGTGCCTGTTCAAGGGGATTCGCTGAAGCTTTCTTT.

The chain recombines TRBV11-3 with TRBJ2-3; D is possibly TRBD1 (6 bases). V lost 3 bases, J lost 5 bases, and 18 bases lay in between. Germline lookup yields CDR1 SGHNT and CDR2 YENEEA. The CDR3 has 16 amino acids. The CDR3, as DNA: TGTGCCAGCAGCTTGGGGGCCAACGAGGGGGTAGATACGCAGTATTTT. It encodes CASSLGANEGVDTQYF.